The 30 T cell receptor beta chains in this list originate from one sample, sequenced in a study of T cell responses to AZD1222 COVID-19 vaccine. TCRdb's table, derived via immunoSEQ multiplex PCR, lists solely in-frame clones and lacks some. Altogether some 100,000 clones are present, around 87% being singletons, with the ten largest covering roughly a tenth. The sequencing here drew on peripheral blood, taken 28 days after the second AZD1222 dose. Every receptor here comes from an adult who received the AZD1222 COVID-19 vaccine.

The V and J genes are TRBV7-9 and TRBJ1-1; no clear D. The CDR3 covers 18 residues. V lost 2 bases and J lost 3, with 22 bases in between. The germline V gene encodes CDR1 SEHNR and CDR2 FQNEAQ (reference sequence). The CDR3 DNA is TGTGCCAGCAGCTTATTAGCCATGGCCCGCCGGGGTGACACTGAAGCTTTCTTT. Translating gives CASSLLAMARRGDTEAFF.

This clone was detected only a few times. The V gene is TRBV29-1, the J gene TRBJ2-7, with D possibly being TRBD2 (6 bases). Deletions cut 0 bases from V and 6 bases from J, with 21 bases between. The V gene's germline CDR1 is SQVTM and CDR2 ANQGSEA. The CDR3 is 16 amino acids. The CDR3 DNA reads as TGCAGCGTTGAAGAATTGGAGACTAGGGGCTTCGGCGAGCAGTACTTC. This encodes CSVEELETRGFGEQYF.

The chain links TRBV7-8 to TRBJ1-2; perhaps TRBD1 as D (5 bases). V was shortened by 1 base and J by 4 bases, with 10 bases between the two germline ends. CDR1 is SGHVS, CDR2 FQNEAQ, per germline. The CDR3 is made up of 14 amino acids. The CDR3 DNA reads TGTGCCAGCAGCTTAGGGGGGGAGCGCTATGGCTACACCTTC. This translates into CASSLGGERYGYTF.

V gene TRBV7-9 combines with J gene TRBJ2-1; 7 bases agree with TRBD2. CDR1 is SEHNR, CDR2 FQNEAQ, per germline (reference sequence). This CDR3 region has 16 residues. Trimming cost V 4 bases and J 2 bases; bases outside gene matches: 8. The CDR3 coding sequence is TGTGCCAGCAGCTCCTCCCAGCGGGGAGCCTACAATGAGCAGTTCTTC. Encoded protein: CASSSSQRGAYNEQFF.

This clone appeared once. This chain links TRBV30 with TRBJ1-2; 7 bases are a match to TRBD1. The V and J ends lost 4 bases and 4 bases, in that order; junction bases with no gene match: 9. The CDR3 extends over 14 amino acids. CDR1 and CDR2 from the germline V gene are GTSNPN and SVGIG (reference sequence). Here the CDR3 DNA reads TGTGCCTGGACCCTACGGGACAGAGGCTATGGCTACACCTTC. Its protein product is CAWTLRDRGYGYTF.

This chain uses TRBV5-6 with TRBJ2-7; tentatively, D is TRBD1 (5 bases). Germline assignment: CDR1 SGHDT and CDR2 YYEEEE. V lost 2 bases and J lost 3, with 18 bases in between. The CDR3 runs to 16 residues. CDR3 nucleotide sequence: TGTGCCAGCAGCTTTTTCGTAGGGGCAGCGAACTACGAGCAGTACTTC. Its translation is CASSFFVGAANYEQYF.

The chain joins TRBV23-1 to TRBJ2-6; D may be TRBD2 (5 bases). TRBV23-1 falls under the ORF class, with uncertain function. This CDR3 contains 17 residues. Trimming stripped 3 bases from V and 1 base from J, with 13 bases between. The CDR3 reads CASSQFGLVSGANVLTF. CDR3 DNA: TGCGCCAGCAGTCAGTTCGGACTCGTGTCTGGGGCCAACGTCCTGACTTTC.

The chain carries TRBV6-5 and TRBJ2-7; D is tentatively TRBD1 or TRBD2 (5 bases each). CDR1 and CDR2 from the germline V gene are MNHEY and SVGAGI. The CDR3 length is 14 residues. With 7 bases removed from V and 1 base from J, the gap between germline ends came to 14 bases. CDR3 DNA: TGTGCCAGCAAGCGGACAACGAGTTCCTACGAGCAGTACTTC. Translated: CASKRTTSSYEQYF.

DNA for the CDR3: TGTGCCAGCAGCGTAGGGAGAGTCAACTATGGCTACACCTTC. Translation: CASSVGRVNYGYTF. This chain links TRBV9 with TRBJ1-2; D not certain. There are 14 residues in the CDR3. Germline V gives CDR1 SGDLS, CDR2 YYNGEE. Trimming shortened V by 0 bases and J by 2 bases, and 8 bases separated the two germline ends.

This chain joins TRBV5-1 and TRBJ2-7, with TRBD2 matching 11 bases. Germline-derived CDR1 and CDR2 are SGHRS and YFSETQ. V shed 1 base and J 6 bases; nucleotides not matched to a gene: 3. The CDR3 runs 14 residues. The CDR3 DNA is TGCGCCAGCAGCTTGAGTCTAGCGGGGGGCGAGCAGTACTTC. Residues: CASSLSLAGGEQYF.

The CDR3 spells CASSQIVAPDRATDTQYF. DNA of the CDR3: TGTGCCAGCAGCCAAATAGTCGCCCCGGACAGGGCCACAGATACGCAGTATTTT. The chain has TRBV14 and TRBJ2-3; 8 positions match TRBD1. The germline gives CDR1 SGHDN, CDR2 FVKESK. After removal of 2 bases from V and 2 bases from J, the junction contained 12 bases not matched to a gene. The CDR3 sequence is 18 residues long. The whole variable domain, filled in from reference TRBV14 and TRBJ2-3, reads EAGVTQFPSHSVIEKGQTVTLRCDPISGHDNLYWYRRVMGKEIKFLLHFVKESKQDESGMPNNRFLAERTGGTYSTLKVQPAELEDSGVYFCASSQIVAPDRATDTQYFGPGTRLTVL.

The V gene is TRBV5-1, the J gene TRBJ1-1; TRBD1 agrees at 9 bases. Germline loops: CDR1 SGHRS, CDR2 YFSETQ. V dropped 3 bases and J dropped 4; count of bases not matched to a gene: 1. This CDR3 contains 13 residues. The CDR3 bases are TGCGCCAGCAGCTCGGACAGGGGCACTGAAGCTTTCTTT. Amino acid sequence: CASSSDRGTEAFF.

The V and J genes are TRBV12-3 or TRBV12-4 and TRBJ2-1; no reliable D call. The CDR3 is made up of 11 amino acids. V gave up 8 bases and J gave up 6 bases, with 8 bases separating them. CDR3: CASRLRNEQFF. CDR3 DNA sequence: TGTGCCAGCCGTCTTCGCAATGAGCAGTTCTTC.

V gene TRBV3-1 (or the pseudogene TRBV3-2) combines with J gene TRBJ1-1, with D maybe TRBD1 (6 bases). The CDR3 runs to 13 residues. Germline-derived CDR1 and CDR2 are LGHDT and YNNKEL (reference sequence). With 3 bases removed from V and 4 bases from J, the gap between germline ends came to 9 bases. The CDR3 DNA reads TGTGCCAGCAGCCATAGGGGGGGCACTGAAGCTTTCTTT. It specifies CASSHRGGTEAFF.

V gene TRBV18 combines with J gene TRBJ2-4; the D gene could be TRBD1 or TRBD2 (6 bases each). Germline V gene sequence: CDR1 KGHSH, CDR2 LQKENI. V lost 2 bases, J lost 7 bases, and 18 bases lay in between. The CDR3 loop spans 16 amino acids. CDR3 loop: CASSPGLSRGGNIQYF. In nucleotides, the CDR3 is TGTGCCAGCTCACCAGGGCTATCCAGGGGAGGCAACATTCAGTACTTC.

This clone is a singleton in its sample. The chain is built from TRBV6-5 and TRBJ1-3; no clear D. CDR3 size: 12 residues. V lost 6 bases and J 0 bases, leaving 3 bases between the germline ends. Germline V CDR1 and CDR2: MNHEY, SVGAGI. The CDR3 protein is CASRGSGNTIYF. The CDR3 bases are TGTGCCAGCAGGGGCTCTGGAAACACCATATATTTT.

In its sample, this clone was seen a few times. The chain recombines TRBV7-2 with TRBJ2-2; D is undetermined. The CDR3 length is 14 residues. Germline CDR1 is SGHTA and CDR2 is FQGNSA. Trimming pared 1 base from V and 5 bases from J, leaving 8 bases between. The CDR3, as DNA: TGTGCCAGCAGCTTAGTGACCCTAACCGGGGAGCTGTTTTTT. It is translated as CASSLVTLTGELFF.

V gene TRBV3-1 (or the pseudogene TRBV3-2) combines with J gene TRBJ1-1; TRBD1 is a possible D gene (5 bases). The germline V and J ends were trimmed by 1 base and 4 bases, with 10 bases remaining between them. The CDR3 is made up of 14 amino acids. Germline V gene sequence: CDR1 LGHDT, CDR2 YNNKEL (reference sequence). CDR3 sequence (DNA): TGTGCCAGCAGCCAAGGTACGGGGGGCACTGAAGCTTTCTTT. This translates into CASSQGTGGTEAFF.

J is TRBJ2-7 and V is TRBV6-6; 7 positions agree with TRBD2. Germline CDR1 reads MNHNY; CDR2 reads SVGAGI (reference sequence). The ends lost 0 bases at V and 1 base at J; junction bases unmatched: 6. The CDR3 consists of 16 residues. The CDR3 here is CASSYSGLEGSYEQYF. The CDR3 DNA sequence: TGTGCCAGCAGTTACTCAGGACTAGAAGGGTCCTACGAGCAGTACTTC.

The rearrangement joins TRBV7-3 to TRBJ1-3; no definite D call. The CDR3 covers 15 residues. Germline V gene data show CDR1 as SGHTA and CDR2 as FQGTGA. The V gene lost 3 bases and the J gene lost 2 bases, with 11 bases spanning the gap. CDR3 region: CASSLRGAPGNTIYF. CDR3 nucleotides: TGTGCCAGCAGCTTGCGGGGAGCTCCTGGAAACACCATATATTTT.

The chain couples TRBV5-1 to TRBJ2-7; TRBD2 is a possible D gene (6 bases). CDR3 length: 15 residues. V lost 6 bases to trimming and J lost 7 bases, with 23 bases between them. CDR1 is SGHRS, CDR2 YFSETQ, per germline. CDR3 amino acids: CASTSSGRPGGEQYF. CDR3 coding DNA: TGCGCCAGCACGTCCTCTGGTCGCCCCGGAGGGGAGCAGTACTTC.

The chain uses TRBV15 and TRBJ2-1; TRBD2 agrees at 10 bases. The V segment lost 0 bases and the J segment 7 bases; nucleotides outside the gene matches: 6. Germline V gene sequence: CDR1 LNHNV, CDR2 YYDKDF (reference sequence). The length of the CDR3 is 16 residues. DNA of the CDR3: TGTGCCACCAGCAGAGATCTAGCGGGAGTCGGGAATGAGCAGTTCTTC. This codes for CATSRDLAGVGNEQFF.

The V call is TRBV3-1 (or the pseudogene TRBV3-2), the J call TRBJ2-7; TRBD2 might be the D (7 bases). In germline, CDR1 is LGHDT, CDR2 YNNKEL (reference sequence). V was pared by 1 base and J by 7 bases, with 14 bases between. CDR3 size: 14 residues. CDR3 in amino acids: CASSQAGGRQEQYF. CDR3 DNA sequence: TGTGCCAGCAGCCAAGCGGGGGGCCGCCAAGAGCAGTACTTC.

The V call is TRBV2, the J call TRBJ1-1; D call uncertain. V lost 4 bases and J 0 bases, leaving 9 bases between the germline ends. CDR3 size: 14 residues. In germline, CDR1 is SNHLY, CDR2 FYNNEI. Here the CDR3 reads CASSGMSLNTEAFF. In DNA, the CDR3 is TGTGCCAGCAGTGGGATGTCACTGAACACTGAAGCTTTCTTT.

This clone turned up a few times. The CDR3 loop is CAGGTGGYSNQPQHF. The CDR3 DNA sequence: TGTGCAGGAGGGACAGGGGGATATAGCAATCAGCCCCAGCATTTT. The chain joins TRBV28 to TRBJ1-5, with TRBD1 matching 11 bases. The CDR3 spans 15 residues. Germline V gene lookup returns CDR1 MDHEN and CDR2 SYDVKM.

The V gene is TRBV4-2, the J gene TRBJ2-2; TRBD2 agrees at 8 bases. The CDR3 contains 17 residues. Trimming cost V 3 bases and J 3 bases; bases outside gene matches: 9. Germline loops: CDR1 LGHNA, CDR2 YNFKEQ. The CDR3 region has the DNA TGTGCCAGCAGCCAGGGAGTACTAGCGGTATACACCGGGGAGCTGTTTTTT. This codes for CASSQGVLAVYTGELFF.

The chain joins TRBV9 to TRBJ1-3; D may be TRBD1 (5 bases). CDR1 is SGDLS, CDR2 YYNGEE, per germline. This CDR3 spans 16 amino acids. V lost 0 bases, J lost 0 bases, and 10 bases lay in between. CDR3 loop: CASSVEFGGSGNTIYF. The CDR3 coding sequence is TGTGCCAGCAGCGTAGAGTTCGGGGGCTCTGGAAACACCATATATTTT.

This chain uses TRBV12-3 or TRBV12-4 with TRBJ1-1; D not resolved. The CDR3 runs to 13 residues. The V end lost 6 bases, the J end lost 1 base, and 9 bases lay between the germline ends. The CDR3 loop is CASSRPENTEAFF. In DNA form, the CDR3 reads TGTGCCAGCAGCAGACCTGAGAACACTGAAGCTTTCTTT.

The chain is built from TRBV21-1 and TRBJ1-2; the table's TRBD1 call for D was not verified on the DNA. TRBV21-1 is classified as a pseudogene. The length of the CDR3 is 15 residues. The CDR3: CASSTDRGMDYGYTF. The CDR3, as DNA: TGTGCCAGCAGCACCGACAGGGGAATGGACTATGGCTACACCTTC.

The chain is built from TRBV7-9 and TRBJ2-5, with D possibly matching TRBD2 (6 bases). In germline, CDR1 is SEHNR, CDR2 FQNEAQ (reference sequence). V was shortened by 1 base and J by 5 bases, with 14 bases between the two germline ends. The CDR3 extends over 15 amino acids. The CDR3 here is CASSLEHPGGETQYF. The CDR3 DNA reads as TGTGCCAGCAGCTTAGAACACCCCGGAGGGGAGACCCAGTACTTC.